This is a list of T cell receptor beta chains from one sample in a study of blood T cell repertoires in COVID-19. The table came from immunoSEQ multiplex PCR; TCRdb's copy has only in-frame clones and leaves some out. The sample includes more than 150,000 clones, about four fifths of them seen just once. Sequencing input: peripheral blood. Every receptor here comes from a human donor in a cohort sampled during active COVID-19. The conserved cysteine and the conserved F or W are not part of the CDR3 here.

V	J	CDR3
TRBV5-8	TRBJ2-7	ASSSGRGKSSYEQY
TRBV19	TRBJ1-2	AGGTNYGYT
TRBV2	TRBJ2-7	ASSEALRGGPYEQY
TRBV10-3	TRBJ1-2	AISESSRDYGYT
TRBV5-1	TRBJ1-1	ASSLTGPGNTEAF
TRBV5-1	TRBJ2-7	ASSGGLAGTTYEQY
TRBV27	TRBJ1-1	ASSPGGGRNTEAF
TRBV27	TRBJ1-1	ASSLFMNTEAF
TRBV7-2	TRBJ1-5	ASSTEGRTAGNQPQH
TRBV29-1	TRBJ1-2	SVLGADGYT
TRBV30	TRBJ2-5	AWMRGPGETQY
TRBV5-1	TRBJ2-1	ASSLWTSGGARNEQF
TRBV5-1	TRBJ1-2	ASSLGGLGHYGYT
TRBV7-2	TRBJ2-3	ASSPAGRDTQY
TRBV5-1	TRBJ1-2	ASSSPEPLDRGYLNYGYT
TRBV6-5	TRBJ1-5	ASSRGTGFDQPQH
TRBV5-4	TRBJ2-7	ASSLDSGGGYEQY
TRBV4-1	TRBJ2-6	ASSLSTGVGANVLT
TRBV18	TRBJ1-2	ASSPRGQEDYGYT
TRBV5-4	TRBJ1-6	ASSLENSPLH